The present TCR beta chain was sequenced within a study of CD8+CD57+ T cells in acquired aplastic anemia. Study as a whole: The mean DNA yield obtained from sorted CD4+ and CD8+ cells came to 3 to 3.5 ug.

Germline V CDR1 and CDR2: SGHRS, YFSETQ. The CDR3 runs 15 residues. The germline V and J ends were trimmed by 5 bases and 6 bases, with 15 bases remaining between them. The authors sequenced patients whose flow cytometry had shown CD8+CD57+ cell expansion. CDR3 and TCR beta VDJ profiling relied on a genomic DNA template. TCRdb independently ran MiXCR on the reads; one entry per CDR3 protein. In the table there are approximately 180,000 distinct CDR3 sequences, under 55% of which are singletons. The chain links TRBV5-1 to TRBJ1-6; TRBD1 is a possible D gene (5 bases). What was sequenced was sorted CD4+, CD8+, or CD8+CD57+ T cells (not recorded which) from PBMCs. This clonotype was obtained from a human donor with aplastic anemia. DNA of the CDR3: TGCGCCAGCAGAGGGGCGGGACCTATTAATTCACCCCTCCACTTT. Translation: CASRGAGPINSPLHF.